The rows below give T cell receptor beta chains drawn from one sample of a study of long-term antiretroviral therapy in people with HIV. The table came from immunoSEQ multiplex PCR; TCRdb's copy has only in-frame clones and leaves some out. This table has 25,000 to 35,000 clones, around 96% appearing once. This material consisted of unsorted PBMCs, taken 6.5 to 6.6 years after starting antiretroviral therapy. These TCRs come from a man aged 25 to 40 with HIV. The CDR3 runs from the conserved cysteine through the conserved F or W. Each record gives: J gene, clone size, D gene, V gene, CDR3 DNA, CDR3 protein. The D gene is left open where the match is weak. Not every row has a clone size; where given, it reads once, few, many or a size class.

TRBJ2-1 | - | TRBD2 | TRBV7-9 | TGTGCCAGCAGCTTAACCCTAGCGGGTAATGAGCAGTTCTTC | CASSLTLAGNEQFF
TRBJ2-1 | - | TRBD2 | TRBV5-1 | TGCGCCAGTCGACTAGCGGGAGTCGATGAGCAGTTCTTC | CASRLAGVDEQFF
TRBJ2-5 | few | TRBD1 | TRBV29-1 | TGCAGCGTTGAGGGGACAGGGGGCATCCGAGAGACCCAGTACTTC | CSVEGTGGIRETQYF
TRBJ2-2 | - | - | TRBV15 | TGTGCCACCAGCCACTTCCCCGGGGAGCTGTTTTTT | CATSHFPGELFF
TRBJ2-2 | - | - | TRBV5-4 | TGTGCCAGCAGCTTGCTGGGACCGAACACCGGGGAGCTGTTTTTT | CASSLLGPNTGELFF
TRBJ2-2 | once | - | TRBV30 | TGTGCCTGGACCTCAGGGGGGGCCGGGGAGCTGTTTTTT | CAWTSGGAGELFF
TRBJ1-2 | - | - | TRBV5-1 | TGCGCCAGCAGCTTGGCCCCCCACTATGGCTACACCTTC | CASSLAPHYGYTF
TRBJ2-3 | once | TRBD1 | TRBV4-3 | TGCGCCAGCAGCCAAGGGGACAGGGACGGAGATACGCAGTATTTT | CASSQGDRDGDTQYF
TRBJ1-1 | - | - | TRBV7-2 | TGTGCCAGCAGCCCGAGTAACACTGAAGCTTTCTTT | CASSPSNTEAFF
TRBJ2-3 | - | TRBD2 | TRBV6-4 | TGTGCCAGCAGTGGGCGGGAGGTTCCTTATAGCACAGATACGCAGTATTTT | CASSGREVPYSTDTQYF
TRBJ2-7 | - | - | TRBV10-3 | TGTGCCACCCAGGGGGGAGGGAGCTACGAGCAGTACTTC | CATQGGGSYEQYF
TRBJ1-1 | - | - | TRBV19 | TGTGCCAGTAGTACCCGCACTGAAGCTTTCTTT | CASSTRTEAFF
TRBJ2-2 | - | - | TRBV19 | TGTGCCAGTAGTTGGACAGCGGCCGGATCCACCGGGGAGCTGTTTTTT | CASSWTAAGSTGELFF
TRBJ2-5 | - | TRBD2 | TRBV28 | TGTGCCAGCAGTAAAGGTAGCGGGGCCTTCCAAGAGACCCAGTACTTC | CASSKGSGAFQETQYF
TRBJ2-1 | - | TRBD2 | TRBV7-6 | TGTGCCAGCAGCTCCAACCCGGGGACTAGCGGGAACAATGAGCAGTTCTTC | CASSSNPGTSGNNEQFF
TRBJ2-5 | - | TRBD1 | TRBV10-3 | TGTGCCATCAGTGGAGGGACAGGGGGCTCGGAGACCCAGTACTTC | CAISGGTGGSETQYF
TRBJ2-1 | once | - | TRBV4-1 | TGCGCCAGCAGCTACCACCTCGGTGAGCAGTTCTTC | CASSYHLGEQFF
TRBJ1-5 | - | - | TRBV9 | TGTGCCAGCAGCGTAGCCCTTTTCCAGTTTCAGCCCCAGCATTTT | CASSVALFQFQPQHF
TRBJ2-3 | - | TRBD2 | TRBV19 | TGTGCCAGTACAGCGGGGGGGCGAGATACGCAGTATTTT | CASTAGGRDTQYF
TRBJ2-7 | - | TRBD1 | TRBV7-2 | TGTGCCAGCAGCTCCCGGACAGGGCCCTACGAGCAGTACTTC | CASSSRTGPYEQYF
TRBJ2-5 | - | - | TRBV6-1 | TGTGCCAGCAGTGAAGATCGATGGGACCTCAAGGCGACCCAGTACTTC | CASSEDRWDLKATQYF
TRBJ2-1 | - | TRBD2 | TRBV7-6 | TGTGCCAGCACCTGGACTAGCGGTTACAATGAGCAGTTCTTC | CASTWTSGYNEQFF
TRBJ1-6 | - | - | TRBV4-3 | TGCGCCAGCAGCGGTGATCAGGTCGGGGCTTCTTATTCACCCCTCCACTTT | CASSGDQVGASYSPLHF
TRBJ2-3 | - | - | TRBV7-9 | TGTGCCAGCAGCTTTGGGGGAGATACGCAGTATTTT | CASSFGGDTQYF
TRBJ1-1 | - | TRBD1 | TRBV25-1 | TGTGCCAGCAGTAACAGACCGGGACAGGGGGCAGGGAGTGCTGAAGCTTTCTTT | CASSNRPGQGAGSAEAFF
TRBJ1-5 | - | - | TRBV4-1 | TGCGCCAGCAGCGACCCGTCGACAGGCTATAGCAATCAGCCCCAGCATTTT | CASSDPSTGYSNQPQHF
TRBJ1-2 | once | - | TRBV4-3 | TGCGCCAGCAGCCAAGACTTCGGGGGGCTCTATGGCTACACCTTC | CASSQDFGGLYGYTF
TRBJ2-3 | - | - | TRBV19 | TGTGCCAGTAAAGGTGCCCCAGATACGCAGTATTTT | CASKGAPDTQYF
TRBJ1-2 | - | TRBD1 | TRBV6-5 | TGTGCCAGCGGCCGACAGGGGGCGGATGGCTACACCTTC | CASGRQGADGYTF
TRBJ2-2 | - | - | TRBV11-1 | TGTGCCAGCAGCTTCCGGCGGGGCGAGACCGGGGAGCTGTTTTTT | CASSFRRGETGELFF
TRBJ1-6 | - | - | TRBV9 | TGTGCCAGCAGCCCCGGTCCCGGAGATAATAATTCACCCCTCCACTTT | CASSPGPGDNNSPLHF
TRBJ1-1 | - | - | TRBV19 | TGTGCCAGTAGTGTGGCCGCCTCCGACACTGAAGCTTTCTTT | CASSVAASDTEAFF
TRBJ2-7 | - | TRBD1 | TRBV6-6 | TGTGCCAGCAGTTACTACGTGGGACAGTACGAGCAGTACTTC | CASSYYVGQYEQYF
TRBJ1-1 | - | - | TRBV6-1 | TGTGCCAGCAGCCCAATAGCAGGGCAGACTGAAGCTTTCTTT | CASSPIAGQTEAFF
TRBJ1-4 | - | TRBD1 | TRBV27 | TGTGCCAGCAGTTTTGGACAGGGGGCTGCAACTAATGAAAAACTGTTTTTT | CASSFGQGAATNEKLFF